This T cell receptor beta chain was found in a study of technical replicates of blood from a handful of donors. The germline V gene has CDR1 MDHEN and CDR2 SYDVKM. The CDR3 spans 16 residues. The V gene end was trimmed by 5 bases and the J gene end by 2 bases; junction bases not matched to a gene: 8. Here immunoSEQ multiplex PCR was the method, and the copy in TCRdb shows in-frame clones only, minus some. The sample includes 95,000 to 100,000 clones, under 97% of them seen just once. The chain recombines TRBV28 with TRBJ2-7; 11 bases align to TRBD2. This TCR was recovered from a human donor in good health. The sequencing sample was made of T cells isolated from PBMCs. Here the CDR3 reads CASSALTSGEAYEQYF. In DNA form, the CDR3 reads TGTGCCAGCAGTGCATTGACTAGCGGGGAAGCCTACGAGCAGTACTTC.